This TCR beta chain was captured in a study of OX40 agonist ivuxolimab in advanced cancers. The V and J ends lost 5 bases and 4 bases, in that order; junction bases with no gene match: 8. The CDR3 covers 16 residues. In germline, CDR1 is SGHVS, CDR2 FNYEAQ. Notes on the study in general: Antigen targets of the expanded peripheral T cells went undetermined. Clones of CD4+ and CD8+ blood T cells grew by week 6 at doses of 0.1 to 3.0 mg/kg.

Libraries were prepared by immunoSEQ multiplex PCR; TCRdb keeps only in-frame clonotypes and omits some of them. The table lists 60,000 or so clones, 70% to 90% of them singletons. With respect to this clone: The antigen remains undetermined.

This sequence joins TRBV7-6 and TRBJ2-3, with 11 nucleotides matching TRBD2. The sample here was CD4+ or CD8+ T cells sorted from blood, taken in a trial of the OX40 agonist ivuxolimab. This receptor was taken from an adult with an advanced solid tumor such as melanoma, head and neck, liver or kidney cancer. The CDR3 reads CASSRGSGGGSDTQYF. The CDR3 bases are TGTGCCAGCAGCCGGGGTAGCGGGGGGGGCTCAGATACGCAGTATTTT.